The next 28 T cell receptor beta chains were all read from a single sample in a study of T cell repertoires in cytomegalovirus infection. These receptors' antigens are unknown. TCRdb ran MiXCR on the reads and lists one entry per CDR3 protein. The sample lists about 570,000 distinct CDR3 sequences, just under 40% occurring once. Sequences were derived from cultured PBMCs, sampled from culture after CMV antigen stimulation. The receptors were sampled from a human donor in good health (CMV status not recorded). Some clones in this sample may be carry-over from other donors' samples.

This clonotype appeared a few times. V and J are TRBV12-3 or TRBV12-4 and TRBJ2-4; no firm D call. The CDR3 spans 14 residues. V was clipped by 6 bases and J by 1 base, with 10 bases between them. The CDR3 sequence: CASSPVVAKNIQYF. The CDR3 region has the DNA TGTGCCAGCAGCCCGGTAGTGGCCAAAAACATTCAGTACTTC.

The rearrangement uses TRBV7-2 and TRBJ2-7; 9 bases match TRBD2. V lost 8 bases, J lost 2 bases, and 4 bases stayed unmatched. The germline V gene encodes CDR1 SGHTA and CDR2 FQGNSA. This CDR3 region has 13 residues. CDR3 sequence (DNA): TGTGCCAGCCGTCTAGCGGGAACCTACGAGCAGTACTTC. This gives the protein CASRLAGTYEQYF.

This clonotype was observed a handful of times. This rearrangement joins TRBV28 to TRBJ1-2; D ambiguous. This CDR3 has 13 residues. V was cut by 1 base and J by 11 bases, with 14 bases left in between. Germline CDR1 MDHEN, CDR2 SYDVKM. The CDR3 sequence: CASSLSDGGTYTF. CDR3 in DNA: TGTGCCAGCAGTTTATCCGACGGAGGAACTTACACCTTC.

This clonotype appeared many times. The gene calls are TRBV7-2 and TRBJ2-7; 7 bases fit TRBD2. Germline V gene data show CDR1 as SGHTA and CDR2 as FQGNSA. The CDR3 is 14 residues long. J gave up 7 bases and V 4 bases, and 10 bases lay outside the gene matches. Here the CDR3 reads CASSSTGGPPEQYF. CDR3 nucleotides: TGTGCCAGCAGCTCAACGGGAGGCCCGCCGGAGCAGTACTTC.

J is TRBJ2-3 and V is TRBV20-1; D is ambiguous. Germline V gene lookup returns CDR1 DFQATT and CDR2 SNEGSKA (reference sequence). This CDR3 is 12 amino acids long. Trimming shortened V by 1 base and J by 4 bases, and 6 bases separated the two germline ends. CDR3 sequence: CSARGPADTQYF. The CDR3 DNA reads TGCAGTGCTAGAGGGCCCGCAGATACGCAGTATTTT.

This chain joins TRBV20-1 and TRBJ2-1, with D possibly being TRBD1 or TRBD2 (5 bases each). V was pared by 3 bases and J by 8 bases, with 17 bases between. This CDR3 spans 14 amino acids. Germline assignment: CDR1 DFQATT and CDR2 SNEGSKA (reference sequence). The CDR3 here is CSASRDQGTYEQFF. CDR3 bases: TGCAGTGCTAGCCGGGACCAAGGGACCTATGAGCAGTTCTTC.

V is TRBV7-9 and J is TRBJ1-1; D might be TRBD1 (6 bases). The length of the CDR3 is 12 residues. The germline V gene encodes CDR1 SEHNR and CDR2 FQNEAQ (reference sequence). The V end lost 4 bases, the J end lost 12 bases, and 15 bases lay between the germline ends. CDR3 sequence: CASSYQQGGPFF. In DNA, the CDR3 is TGTGCCAGCAGCTACCAACAGGGAGGTCCTTTCTTT.

Only a few counts were recorded for this clonotype. The chain uses TRBV12-3 or TRBV12-4 and TRBJ1-1; 7 nucleotides match TRBD1. The CDR3 covers 13 residues. Trimming took 8 bases from V and 5 from J; bases not matched to a gene: 8. CDR3 sequence: CASRGGASTEAFF. The CDR3 DNA reads as TGTGCCAGCCGAGGGGGCGCATCTACTGAAGCTTTCTTT.

The table lists this clonotype with a few counts. The J gene is TRBJ2-1, the V gene TRBV7-6; D is undetermined. This CDR3 has 15 amino acids. The V gene lost 1 base and the J gene lost 0 bases, with 7 bases spanning the gap. Per the germline V gene, CDR1 is SGHVS and CDR2 is FNYEAQ. CDR3 loop: CASSLGAASYNEQFF. CDR3 sequence (DNA): TGTGCCAGCAGCTTAGGTGCGGCCTCCTACAATGAGCAGTTCTTC.

This clonotype has a handful of counts. V usage is TRBV7-2 and J usage is TRBJ2-4, with D perhaps matching TRBD1 (5 bases). V shed 4 bases and J shed 4 bases, with 11 bases lying between them. Looked up from germline, CDR1 is SGHTA and CDR2 is FQGNSA. The CDR3 runs to 14 residues. The CDR3 loop reads CASSSQGQKNIQYF. The CDR3 region has the DNA TGTGCCAGCAGCTCTCAGGGCCAAAAAAACATTCAGTACTTC.

The rearrangement links TRBV29-1 to TRBJ1-2; TRBD1 is a possible D gene (5 bases). Germline V CDR1 and CDR2: SQVTM, ANQGSEA. This CDR3 region has 12 residues. The ends were cut back, 5 bases at V and 4 bases at J, with 11 bases in the middle. CDR3 in amino acids: CSVTTGTYGYTF. The CDR3 DNA sequence: TGCAGCGTTACTACCGGGACCTATGGCTACACCTTC.

CDR3 sequence: CASRSKSSYNEQFF. CDR3 DNA: TGTGCCAGCCGATCAAAGAGCTCCTACAATGAGCAGTTCTTC. This chain joins TRBV6-2 or TRBV6-3 and TRBJ2-1; D is ambiguous. The CDR3 extends over 14 amino acids. V was cut by 8 bases and J by 0 bases, with 11 bases left in between. Per germline, CDR1 MNHEY and CDR2 SVGEGT.

In nucleotides, the CDR3 is TGCAGCGCAAAGAAACAGGACAATGAGCAGTTCTTC. Amino acids: CSAKKQDNEQFF. J is TRBJ2-1 and V is TRBV29-1, with D possibly TRBD1 on 5 matching bases. CDR1 and CDR2 (germline): SQVTM, ANQGSEA. Trimming removed 7 bases from V and 5 bases from J, with 12 bases in between. This CDR3 comprises 12 residues.

The genes are TRBV6-6 and TRBJ1-2; no firm D call. The CDR3 spans 12 residues. From germline, CDR1 is MNHNY and CDR2 SVGAGI (reference sequence). The V gene lost 7 bases and the J gene lost 4 bases, with 10 bases spanning the gap. CDR3 amino acids: CASNPAAYGYTF. The CDR3 DNA reads as TGTGCCAGCAACCCGGCGGCCTATGGCTACACCTTC.

The CDR3 sequence: CASSLGVATGGFETQYF. The DNA for the CDR3 is TGTGCCAGCAGCTTAGGGGTGGCGACAGGGGGCTTCGAGACCCAGTACTTC. The chain has TRBV7-9 and TRBJ2-5, with TRBD1 matching over 10 bases. Unmatched junction bases numbered 10, after V lost 1 base and J lost 5 bases. Germline assignment: CDR1 SEHNR and CDR2 FQNEAQ (reference sequence). This CDR3 comprises 17 residues.

V usage is TRBV12-3 or TRBV12-4 and J usage is TRBJ1-2; weak D call: TRBD1 (5 bases). Trimming removed 6 bases from V and 4 bases from J, with 15 bases in between. This CDR3 has 14 amino acids. CDR3 DNA: TGTGCCAGCAGCCCCCCGGACGGGACCTATGGCTACACCTTC. Translating gives CASSPPDGTYGYTF.

V and J are TRBV30 and TRBJ1-1, with D hard to call. CDR3 length equals 13 residues. The V end was cut by 0 bases, the J end by 0 bases, with 5 bases between. Germline CDR1 GTSNPN, CDR2 SVGIG (reference sequence). CDR3 loop: CAWSVSVNTEAFF. CDR3 DNA: TGTGCCTGGAGTGTAAGTGTGAACACTGAAGCTTTCTTT. The variable domain in full, with the rest retrieved from reference TRBV30 and TRBJ1-1, is SQTIHQWPATLVQPVGSPLSLECTVEGTSNPNLYWYRQAAGRGLQLLFYSVGIGQISSEVPQNLSASRPQDRQFILSSKKLLLSDSGFYLCAWSVSVNTEAFFGQGTRLTVV.

This clonotype was seen a few times. The chain joins TRBV6-2 or TRBV6-3 to TRBJ1-5; D not resolved. The CDR3 consists of 15 residues. Trimming shortened V by 8 bases and J by 0 bases, and 14 bases separated the two germline ends. Germline V gives CDR1 MNHEY, CDR2 SVGEGT. CDR3: CASRNRRISNQPQHF. The CDR3 region has the DNA TGTGCCAGCCGAAATAGACGGATTAGCAATCAGCCCCAGCATTTT.

The V and J genes are TRBV12-3 or TRBV12-4 and TRBJ2-3; D is ambiguous. Trimming stripped 0 bases from V and 8 bases from J, with 9 bases between. The CDR3 length is 13 residues. The CDR3 DNA sequence: TGTGCCAGCAGTTTAGCGTCTACCGGTACGCAGTATTTT. Its protein is CASSLASTGTQYF.

This clonotype came up a few times. This chain uses TRBV7-8 with TRBJ2-5; 11 bases match TRBD1. The J segment lost 6 bases and the V segment lost 5 bases, leaving 5 bases of the junction unmatched. This CDR3 is built from 14 residues. The germline V gene encodes CDR1 SGHVS and CDR2 FQNEAQ. The CDR3 DNA sequence: TGTGCCAGCAGCCCGGACAGGGGGCGGAAGACCCAGTACTTC. Its translation is CASSPDRGRKTQYF.

This rearrangement joins TRBV28 to TRBJ2-7; 8 bases match TRBD2. This CDR3 is 13 amino acids long. In germline, CDR1 is MDHEN, CDR2 SYDVKM. Germline trimming cut 6 bases from V and 3 bases from J; bases unmatched to any gene: 4. In DNA form, the CDR3 reads TGTGCCAGCAGGGTGGGACTAGACTACGAGCAGTACTTC. It translates to CASRVGLDYEQYF. The full variable domain, in which reference TRBV28 and TRBJ2-7 provide the parts outside the CDR3, is DVKVTQSSRYLVKRTGEKVFLECVQDMDHENMFWYRQDPGLGLRLIYFSYDVKMKEKGDIPEGYSVSREKKERFSLILESASTNQTSMYLCASRVGLDYEQYFGPGTRLTVT.

This clonotype was found a few times. V is TRBV6-1 and J is TRBJ2-7, with TRBD1 identical over 8 bases. CDR3 size: 15 residues. V trimming: 7 bases; J trimming: 5 bases; junction bases outside the gene matches: 13. Germline CDR1 is MNHNS and CDR2 is SASEGT. In DNA, the CDR3 is TGTGCCAGCAAAATCGCGGACAGGGCAATCCACGAGCAGTACTTC. Translating gives CASKIADRAIHEQYF.

The chain couples TRBV24-1 to TRBJ1-2; D is undetermined. Looked up from germline, CDR1 is KGHDR and CDR2 is SFDVKD. This CDR3 has 14 residues. Trimming removed 5 bases at V and 4 bases at J, with 13 bases between. CDR3 amino acids: CATSGIENSYGYTF. The CDR3, as DNA: TGTGCCACCAGTGGGATAGAAAACAGCTATGGCTACACCTTC.

This clonotype was recorded once. The chain couples TRBV2 to TRBJ2-7; 10 nucleotides agree with TRBD2. The CDR3 extends over 15 amino acids. The germline V gene encodes CDR1 SNHLY and CDR2 FYNNEI. V lost 8 bases to trimming and J lost 5 bases; unmatched junction nucleotides: 12. The CDR3 sequence: CASYPRGLAGDEQYF. In DNA, the CDR3 is TGTGCCAGCTACCCCAGGGGGCTAGCGGGGGACGAGCAGTACTTC.

This clonotype was seen only a few times. The chain joins TRBV10-2 to TRBJ2-5; 8 nucleotides match TRBD1. The germline CDR1 and CDR2 sequences are WSHSY and SAAADI. This CDR3 contains 14 residues. The V gene end was trimmed by 3 bases and the J gene end by 5 bases; junction bases not matched to a gene: 5. CDR3: CASSDPGGVETQYF. CDR3 nucleotides: TGCGCCAGCAGTGATCCAGGGGGCGTCGAGACCCAGTACTTC.

The rearrangement links TRBV7-2 to TRBJ2-3, with no clear D. The length of the CDR3 is 13 residues. Trimming pared 5 bases from V and 1 base from J, leaving 7 bases between. Germline-derived CDR1 and CDR2 are SGHTA and FQGNSA. The CDR3 sequence is CASSQIRTDTQYF. CDR3 nucleotide sequence: TGTGCCAGCAGCCAGATTCGCACAGATACGCAGTATTTT. The full variable domain, with the rest looked up from reference TRBV7-2 and TRBJ2-3, is GAGVSQSPSNKVTEKGKDVELRCDPISGHTALYWYRQSLGQGLEFLIYFQGNSAPDKSGLPSDRFSAERTGGSVSTLTIQRTQQEDSAVYLCASSQIRTDTQYFGPGTRLTVL.

The V and J genes are TRBV6-1 and TRBJ1-2, with 9 bases aligning to TRBD1. With V trimmed by 2 bases and J by 6 bases, 7 bases remained unmatched. The CDR3 sequence is 15 residues long. Per germline, CDR1 MNHNS and CDR2 SASEGT. This CDR3 is CASSELRGQGNGYTF. CDR3 nucleotide sequence: TGTGCCAGCAGTGAATTAAGGGGACAGGGAAATGGCTACACCTTC.

V gene TRBV25-1 combines with J gene TRBJ1-2; 8 bases match TRBD1. V lost 8 bases and J lost 8; bases outside the gene matches: 10. The germline gives CDR1 MGHDK, CDR2 SYGVNS. CDR3 length: 13 residues. CDR3 amino acids: CASGDRGSGGYTF. The CDR3 region has the DNA TGTGCCAGCGGCGACAGGGGATCGGGAGGCTACACCTTC.